The 21 T cell receptor beta chains below all came from one sample that was sequenced in a study of post-analysis software for immune sequencing data. Overall study findings and caveats: Compared with controls, patients had more of 4 to 6 TRBV segments, including TRBV5-6, TRBV5-1 and TRBV20-1.

cDNA libraries for TCR beta contained unique molecular identifiers. TCRdb reprocessed the PCR reads with MiXCR, giving one entry per CDR3 protein. This table has about 460,000 distinct CDR3 sequences, around 40% appearing once. These TCRs' antigens remain unknown. Input material: blood. The receptors come from a girl aged 10-17 years with multiple sclerosis.

This chain connects TRBV5-1 to TRBJ2-5; D not resolved. The V gene's germline CDR1 is SGHRS and CDR2 YFSETQ. V shed 2 bases and J shed 3 bases, with 8 bases lying between them. This CDR3 has 13 amino acids. The CDR3 coding sequence is TGCGCCAGCAGCTTTTGGGCAGAAGAGACCCAGTACTTC. Protein product: CASSFWAEETQYF.

This clonotype was counted only a few times. The rearrangement uses TRBV20-1 and TRBJ2-3; D remains unclear. The CDR3 spans 16 residues. The V and J ends lost 2 bases and 0 bases respectively, with 15 bases between them. The germline V gene has CDR1 DFQATT and CDR2 SNEGSKA (reference sequence). CDR3 residues: CSARRGSTLSTDTQYF. The DNA for the CDR3 is TGCAGTGCTAGACGTGGATCTACCCTTAGCACAGATACGCAGTATTTT.

The chain's CDR3 is CASSVEGGVRSGANVLTF. CDR3 in DNA: TGTGCCAGCAGCGTAGAGGGAGGGGTACGATCCGGGGCCAACGTCCTGACTTTC. The chain links TRBV9 to TRBJ2-6, with 7 bases that match TRBD2. Germline values: CDR1 SGDLS, CDR2 YYNGEE. The CDR3 contains 18 residues. Trimming cost V 0 bases and J 4 bases; bases outside gene matches: 10.

V and J are TRBV7-3 and TRBJ2-5, with 7 bases lining up with TRBD2. CDR1 is SGHTA, CDR2 FQGTGA, per germline. The CDR3 length is 13 residues. V lost 6 bases and J lost 4; bases outside the gene matches: 5. CDR3 DNA: TGTGCCAGCAGTTCTAGCGGCGGAGAGACCCAGTACTTC. Its protein product is CASSSSGGETQYF. The complete variable domain, with remaining parts taken from reference TRBV7-3 and TRBJ2-5, reads GAGVSQTPSNKVTEKGKYVELRCDPISGHTALYWYRQSLGQGPEFLIYFQGTGAADDSGLPNDRFFAVRPEGSVSTLKIQRTERGDSAVYLCASSSSGGETQYFGPGTRLLVL.

The chain uses TRBV12-3 or TRBV12-4 and TRBJ2-7; TRBD1 agrees at 11 bases. V lost 4 bases to trimming and J lost 7 bases; unmatched junction nucleotides: 9. CDR3 length: 15 residues. CDR3 sequence reads: CASSSDRGLYNEQYF. CDR3 coding DNA: TGTGCCAGCAGTTCGGACAGGGGGCTTTACAATGAGCAGTACTTC.

This clonotype has a handful of counts. This chain connects TRBV9 to TRBJ1-2, with D tentatively TRBD1 (5 bases). V was pared by 0 bases and J by 0 bases, with 9 bases between. Germline assignment: CDR1 SGDLS and CDR2 YYNGEE. The CDR3 is 15 residues long. The CDR3 DNA follows: TGTGCCAGCAGCGTAGGAGGGGCATCTAACTATGGCTACACCTTC. Translation: CASSVGGASNYGYTF.

V is TRBV9 and J is TRBJ2-7; D unclear. V lost 0 bases and J 1 base, leaving 14 bases between the germline ends. The CDR3 contains 16 residues. In germline, CDR1 is SGDLS, CDR2 YYNGEE. This CDR3 reads CASSVGGNPLSYEQYF. The CDR3 DNA reads as TGTGCCAGCAGCGTAGGGGGTAACCCCCTATCCTACGAGCAGTACTTC.

V is TRBV6-6 and J is TRBJ2-1, with D perhaps matching TRBD1 or TRBD2 (5 bases each). CDR1 is MNHNY and CDR2 is SVGAGI in the germline V gene (reference sequence). The CDR3 has 14 residues. V shed 6 bases and J shed 12 bases, with 21 bases lying between them. CDR3 sequence (DNA): TGTGCCAGCAGGGGGCTAGCTACTACAATGAGGCAGTTCTTC. The encoded protein is CASRGLATTMRQFF.

J is TRBJ2-7 and V is TRBV20-1, with TRBD1 matching over 8 bases. Per the germline V gene, CDR1 is DFQATT and CDR2 is SNEGSKA (reference sequence). V shed 4 bases, J shed 2 bases, and the junction held 7 bases outside the gene matches. The CDR3 sequence is 14 residues long. The CDR3 here is CSATTGGRTYEQYF. The CDR3 nucleotides read TGCAGTGCTACAACAGGGGGTCGAACCTACGAGCAGTACTTC.

This clonotype appeared a few times. The rearrangement joins TRBV5-1 to TRBJ2-1; 8 nucleotides line up with TRBD2. CDR3 length equals 16 residues. Germline assignment: CDR1 SGHRS and CDR2 YFSETQ. Losses at the gene ends were 4 bases for V and 6 bases for J; bases not matched to a gene: 12. The CDR3 nucleotides are TGCGCCAGCAGCGCATTAGCGGGAAAGACAACCAATGAGCAGTTCTTC. Its protein is CASSALAGKTTNEQFF.

V is TRBV20-1 and J is TRBJ2-1; D unclear. V lost 6 bases to trimming and J lost 4 bases, with 16 bases between them. The CDR3 covers 14 residues. Germline lookup yields CDR1 DFQATT and CDR2 SNEGSKA (reference sequence). DNA of the CDR3: TGCAGTGCCCCCGGTCGTCTGCTATACAATGAGCAGTTCTTC. Translation gives CSAPGRLLYNEQFF.

V is TRBV5-8 and J is TRBJ2-1; unclear D gene. This CDR3 has 15 residues. Germline CDR1 is SGHTS and CDR2 is YDEGEE. Trimming cost V 1 base and J 0 bases, with 8 bases left between them. CDR3 coding DNA: TGTGCCAGCAGCTTGACTGAAGACTCCTACAATGAGCAGTTCTTC. Protein sequence: CASSLTEDSYNEQFF. The whole variable domain, remainder taken from reference TRBV5-8 and TRBJ2-1, is EAGVTQSPTHLIKTRGQQATLRCSPISGHTSVYWYQQALGLGLQFLLWYDEGEERNRGNFPPRFSGRQFPNYSSELNVNALELEDSALYLCASSLTEDSYNEQFFGPGTRLTVL.

This clonotype was seen a handful of times. The V call is TRBV24-1, the J call TRBJ2-1, with D perhaps matching TRBD1 (6 bases). Trimming removed 0 bases from V and 10 bases from J, with 18 bases in between. Germline V gene sequence: CDR1 KGHDR, CDR2 SFDVKD. CDR3 length equals 16 residues. The CDR3 sequence is CATSDLRAGALREQFF. As DNA, the CDR3 is TGTGCCACCAGTGATTTGAGGGCAGGGGCCCTAAGAGAGCAGTTCTTC.

The chain carries TRBV9 and TRBJ2-3; 9 positions agree with TRBD1. Germline trimming cut 6 bases from V and 6 bases from J; bases unmatched to any gene: 8. Per germline, CDR1 SGDLS and CDR2 YYNGEE. CDR3 length: 14 amino acids. The CDR3 reads CASTGQGRADTQYF. CDR3 DNA sequence: TGTGCCAGCACCGGACAGGGGAGGGCGGATACGCAGTATTTT.

The chain combines TRBV19 with TRBJ1-2; 7 positions match TRBD1. Germline V gene data show CDR1 as LNHDA and CDR2 as SQIVND (reference sequence). This CDR3 region has 14 residues. V dropped 7 bases and J dropped 8; count of bases not matched to a gene: 13. The CDR3 reads CASIRDHTGAGYTF. CDR3 nucleotide sequence: TGTGCCAGTATCCGCGACCACACAGGGGCCGGCTACACCTTC.

This clonotype was counted between two and nine times. This sequence joins TRBV15 and TRBJ2-7; tentative D call: TRBD2 (5 bases). Trimming cost V 6 bases and J 2 bases, with 17 bases left between them. This CDR3 has 15 amino acids. Germline-derived CDR1 and CDR2 are LNHNV and YYDKDF (reference sequence). Written as DNA, the CDR3 is TGTGCCACCAGTCGAACTAGAGAGTCGACCTACGAGCAGTACTTC. This codes for CATSRTRESTYEQYF.

The chain links TRBV20-1 to TRBJ2-3; 7 bases line up with TRBD2. Germline CDR1 DFQATT, CDR2 SNEGSKA (reference sequence). V shed 3 bases, J shed 2 bases, and the junction held 8 bases outside the gene matches. The CDR3 has 15 residues. CDR3 bases: TGCAGTGCTAGTAGGGCTAGCGGAGCCACAGATACGCAGTATTTT. Translation gives CSASRASGATDTQYF.

The V and J genes are TRBV12-3 or TRBV12-4 and TRBJ1-2; perhaps TRBD1 as D (5 bases). CDR3 length: 12 amino acids. The germline V and J ends were trimmed by 3 bases and 7 bases, with 9 bases remaining between them. The CDR3 reads CASSLRGIGYTF. The CDR3 coding sequence is TGTGCCAGCAGTTTGAGGGGTATTGGCTACACCTTC.

This chain links TRBV5-5 with TRBJ2-7; D possibly corresponds to TRBD1 (6 bases). V lost 0 bases to trimming and J lost 2 bases, with 18 bases between them. This CDR3 has 17 residues. From germline, CDR1 is SGHKS and CDR2 YYEKEE (reference sequence). CDR3 sequence (DNA): TGTGCCAGCAGCTTGGATAGGACAGTCAGTGGGGCCTACGAGCAGTACTTC. Translating it yields CASSLDRTVSGAYEQYF. Together with reference TRBV5-5 and TRBJ2-7, the CDR3 gives the full variable domain: DAGVTQSPTHLIKTRGQQVTLRCSPISGHKSVSWYQQVLGQGPQFIFQYYEKEERGRGNFPDRFSARQFPNYSSELNVNALLLGDSALYLCASSLDRTVSGAYEQYFGPGTRLTVT.

The CDR3 protein is CASTTDRDEQYF. As DNA, the CDR3 is TGTGCCAGCACGACAGACAGGGACGAGCAGTACTTC. V gene TRBV12-3 or TRBV12-4 combines with J gene TRBJ2-7; 7 nucleotides match TRBD1. V trimming: 7 bases; J trimming: 5 bases; junction bases outside the gene matches: 5. The CDR3 is made up of 12 amino acids.

The J gene is TRBJ2-4, the V gene TRBV7-9; 7 bases line up with TRBD1. The CDR3 sequence is 14 residues long. V dropped 4 bases and J dropped 8; count of bases not matched to a gene: 8. The germline V gene encodes CDR1 SEHNR and CDR2 FQNEAQ (reference sequence). The CDR3 DNA reads TGTGCCAGCAGCTCCGACAGGGCCGGAGACATTCAGTACTTC. This sequence encodes CASSSDRAGDIQYF. The whole variable domain, remainder taken from reference TRBV7-9 and TRBJ2-4, is DTGVSQNPRHKITKRGQNVTFRCDPISEHNRLYWYRQTLGQGPEFLTYFQNEAQLEKSRLLSDRFSAERPKGSFSTLEIQRTEQGDSAMYLCASSSDRAGDIQYFGAGTRLSVL.